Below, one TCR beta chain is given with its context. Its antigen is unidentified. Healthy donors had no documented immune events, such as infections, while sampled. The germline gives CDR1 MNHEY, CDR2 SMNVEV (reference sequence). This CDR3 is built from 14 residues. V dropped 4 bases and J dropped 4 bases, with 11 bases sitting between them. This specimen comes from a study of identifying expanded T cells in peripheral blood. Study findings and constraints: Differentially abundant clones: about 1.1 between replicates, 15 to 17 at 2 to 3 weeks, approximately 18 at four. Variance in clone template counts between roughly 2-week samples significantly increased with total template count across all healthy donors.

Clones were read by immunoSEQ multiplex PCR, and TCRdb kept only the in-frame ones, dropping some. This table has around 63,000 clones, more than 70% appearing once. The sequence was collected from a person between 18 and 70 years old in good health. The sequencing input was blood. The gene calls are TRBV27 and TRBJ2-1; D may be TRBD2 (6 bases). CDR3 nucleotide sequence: TGTGCCAGCAGTTCGGGACTCACTTACAATGAGCAGTTCTTC. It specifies CASSSGLTYNEQFF.